A selection of T cell receptor beta chains follows, all from one sample in a study of blood T cell repertoires in COVID-19. Clones were sequenced by immunoSEQ multiplex PCR, and TCRdb holds only the in-frame ones, with some missing. The repertoire has fewer than 450,000 clones, 91% of them found once; the top ten carry roughly 3.4%. What was sequenced was peripheral blood. Source of these receptors: a woman in her late teens or twenties who had recovered from COVID-19. Each CDR3 is given without its conserved first and last residue. The size entry is marked missing in some rows and otherwise reads once, few, many or a size class.

V gene	clone size	J gene	CDR3 protein
TRBV5-4	-	TRBJ2-3	ASSSPGLAASTDTQY
TRBV11-3	few	TRBJ1-2	ASSLNSGFGYT
TRBV10-3	-	TRBJ2-2	AISARLAGDTGELF
TRBV2	once	TRBJ1-1	ASSVQPGYTEAF
TRBV7-9	-	TRBJ1-6	AWDQGHNSPLH
TRBV12-5	-	TRBJ2-1	ASGLAGGSNEQF
TRBV18	-	TRBJ2-1	ASSPKREEGYEQF
TRBV11-3	-	TRBJ1-4	ASSSDRAGEKLF
TRBV12-3/TRBV12-4	-	TRBJ1-5	ASSSLPNEPQH
TRBV2	-	TRBJ2-3	ASAWREFQDTQY
TRBV20-1	-	TRBJ1-5	SASHVHRDHSNQPQH
TRBV19	-	TRBJ2-1	ASSIPTSGRRKTYNEQF
TRBV5-4	-	TRBJ2-5	ASSLGLAGAYQETQY
TRBV29-1	-	TRBJ1-5	SVERWLEYPGQPSSIHSNQPQH
TRBV7-9	-	TRBJ1-1	ASSLDRVTEAF
TRBV6-5	-	TRBJ2-3	ASQDRGTDTQY
TRBV27	-	TRBJ1-1	ASSFTSTGFEAF
TRBV19	-	TRBJ1-5	ASSPSGLGQPQH
TRBV28	-	TRBJ1-1	ATRQRMNTEAF
TRBV3-1/TRBV3-2	-	TRBJ1-6	ASSQDAQVASNSPLH
TRBV30	-	TRBJ2-1	ALAGTSYNEQF
TRBV30	-	TRBJ2-3	AWSLFRTSGGGDTQY
TRBV29-1	-	TRBJ2-1	SVGFGRWVRSNEQF
TRBV15	-	TRBJ1-5	ATAQPGQPQH
TRBV19	-	TRBJ1-1	ASSIVMGGGFAEAF
TRBV19	once	TRBJ1-3	ASVHTRGTGNTIY
TRBV5-1	-	TRBJ1-1	ASSPRRGPEAF
TRBV11-2	-	TRBJ2-5	ASSFGLAVQETQY
TRBV6-5	-	TRBJ1-5	ASSNRGDSNQPQH
TRBV27	-	TRBJ2-1	ASSHYSDSGPYNEQF
TRBV2	-	TRBJ2-1	ASSGRVGGSLNEQF
TRBV27	once	TRBJ1-5	ASSLPGGPQH
TRBV24-1	-	TRBJ2-3	ATSDFKRGGFADTQY
TRBV24-1	-	TRBJ1-5	ATTPTVSNQPQH
TRBV30	-	TRBJ1-6	AWSDSGGGTLH
TRBV9	-	TRBJ1-4	ASSVGQGEEKLF
TRBV11-2	-	TRBJ1-4	ASSFSRGSNEKLF
TRBV4-1	-	TRBJ1-2	ASSHPGQIMNYGYT
TRBV6-2/TRBV6-3	-	TRBJ1-1	ASSYAGQMNTEAF
TRBV7-2	-	TRBJ1-2	ASSGQGGDGYT
TRBV6-5	-	TRBJ2-1	ASSSLQGSAYNEQF
TRBV5-6	-	TRBJ2-2	ASSPVSGELF
TRBV4-3	once	TRBJ1-1	ASSHRFDREDAIMNTEAF
TRBV6-6	-	TRBJ1-4	ASSRSLLTGAPGEKLF
TRBV3-1/TRBV3-2	once	TRBJ1-2	ASSQEVDRGREGYT
TRBV19	-	TRBJ2-1	ASSIFQGSNEQF
TRBV30	-	TRBJ2-1	AWKDRLVLNEQF
TRBV29-1	once	TRBJ1-5	SVLLGTGSFSGPQH
TRBV15	-	TRBJ2-1	ATSRDPGTSGLNEQF
TRBV5-1	-	TRBJ2-3	ASSLASSKFSDTQY
TRBV7-2	-	TRBJ2-1	ASAGRGGGTQF
TRBV6-5	once	TRBJ1-1	ASSWDRMNTEAF
TRBV27	-	TRBJ1-5	ASSPLKQHGWDYSNQPQH
TRBV10-2	-	TRBJ2-5	ASSPTGRGETQY
TRBV18	once	TRBJ1-6	ASSSARGYSPLH
TRBV19	once	TRBJ1-5	ASSFHPGQGNGRGQPQH
TRBV28	-	TRBJ1-2	ASSAPTGFGGYT